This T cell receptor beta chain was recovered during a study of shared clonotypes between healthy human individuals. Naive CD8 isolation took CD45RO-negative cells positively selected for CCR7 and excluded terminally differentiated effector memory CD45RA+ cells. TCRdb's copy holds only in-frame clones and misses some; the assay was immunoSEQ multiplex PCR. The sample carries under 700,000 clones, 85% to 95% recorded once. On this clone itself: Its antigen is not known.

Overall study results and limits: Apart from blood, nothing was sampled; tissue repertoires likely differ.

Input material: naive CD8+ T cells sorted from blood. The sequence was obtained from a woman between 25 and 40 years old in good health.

The CDR3 DNA reads TGTGCCAGCAGCGCGGAGGGGACTTACTATGGCTACACCTTC. The encoded protein is CASSAEGTYYGYTF. The V gene is TRBV9, the J gene TRBJ1-2, with D perhaps TRBD1 (5 bases). From germline, CDR1 is SGDLS and CDR2 YYNGEE. V was cut by 3 bases and J by 3 bases, with 12 bases left in between. The CDR3 has 14 amino acids.